Described below is a single T cell receptor beta chain sequence and its context. The V end was cut by 7 bases, the J end by 1 base, with 10 bases between. Germline values: CDR1 SGHAT, CDR2 FQNNGV. This CDR3 region has 13 residues. The authors ran a second PCR of about 6 to 11 cycles using a sample-barcoded 5' primer and a J-beta primer mix. Using its own MiXCR run on the 5' RACE reads, TCRdb lists one record per CDR3 protein. The data show approximately 810,000 distinct CDR3 sequences, around 36% seen once. These data originate in a study of blood T cells in healthy people across ages. Total RNA, at least 6 micrograms per sample, came from PBMCs.

The rearrangement joins TRBV11-2 to TRBJ1-1; D is possibly TRBD1 (5 bases). The sample comprised blood. The TCR sequence derives from a man aged 18 to 30 in good health. CDR3 nucleotides: TGTGCCAGCAACAACAGGCCGAACACTGAAGCTTTCTTT. This translates into CASNNRPNTEAFF. Filled out from reference TRBV11-2 and TRBJ1-1, the complete variable domain reads EAGVAQSPRYKIIEKRQSVAFWCNPISGHATLYWYQQILGQGPKLLIQFQNNGVVDDSQLPKDRFSAERLKGVDSTLKIQPAKLEDSAVYLCASNNRPNTEAFFGQGTRLTVV.